One sample yielded the 25 T cell receptor beta chains listed below, sequenced in a study of radiotherapy plus CTLA-4 blockade in lung cancer. This table comes from immunoSEQ multiplex PCR, and its TCRdb copy is limited to in-frame clones, with some not included. The data show more than 75,000 clones, with approximately 72% seen just once and roughly 3.1% held by the top ten. The input for sequencing was peripheral blood, taken from a patient treated with radiotherapy plus ipilimumab. The origin of the receptors is a human donor with non-small cell lung cancer who had a partial response to radiotherapy plus ipilimumab. Some clones in this sample may be carry-over from other donors' samples.

This clone showed up just once. The chain couples TRBV14 to TRBJ2-5; D may be TRBD2 (6 bases). The CDR3 extends over 16 amino acids. With 5 bases removed from V and 3 bases from J, the gap between germline ends came to 19 bases. Germline CDR1 and CDR2: SGHDN and FVKESK. CDR3 loop: CASSGSGLADEETQYF. CDR3 in DNA: TGTGCCAGCAGCGGATCGGGACTCGCTGACGAAGAGACCCAGTACTTC.

This clone was picked up one time. The chain is built from TRBV2 and TRBJ2-3, with D unresolved. The CDR3 consists of 14 residues. The ends were cut back, 4 bases at V and 2 bases at J, with 10 bases in the middle. CDR1 and CDR2 from the germline V gene are SNHLY and FYNNEI. The CDR3 nucleotides read TGTGCCAGCAGTGTAGTCCCGTTCACAGATACGCAGTATTTT. Its translation: CASSVVPFTDTQYF.

V gene TRBV11-2 combines with J gene TRBJ2-1; 10 bases are a match to TRBD2. CDR3 length: 15 residues. The germline gives CDR1 SGHAT, CDR2 FQNNGV. V was pared by 5 bases and J by 6 bases, with 7 bases of the junction left unmatched. CDR3 in DNA: TGTGCCAGCAGCCCGGGGACTAGCGATAGCAATGAGCAGTTCTTC. It codes for CASSPGTSDSNEQFF.

This clone was seen a few times. This chain connects TRBV6-1 to TRBJ1-4, with D perhaps TRBD1 (5 bases). Germline V gene data show CDR1 as MNHNS and CDR2 as SASEGT. The V end was cut by 8 bases, the J end by 6 bases, with 13 bases between. The CDR3 contains 13 residues. CDR3 in amino acids: CASATDLDEKLFF. CDR3 nucleotide sequence: TGTGCCAGCGCGACAGATTTAGATGAAAAACTGTTTTTT.

The chain combines TRBV4-2 with TRBJ2-2, with TRBD2 matching 9 bases. Germline CDR1 is LGHNA and CDR2 is YNFKEQ. V dropped 5 bases and J dropped 2; count of bases not matched to a gene: 6. This CDR3 contains 16 residues. CDR3 DNA: TGTGCCAGCAGCTTTCCTAGCGGGATCAACACCGGGGAGCTGTTTTTT. Its protein product is CASSFPSGINTGELFF.

This clone has just one count. The chain links TRBV11-3 to TRBJ2-3; possible D gene TRBD2, 5 bases. V lost 5 bases and J 1 base, leaving 16 bases between the germline ends. The CDR3 is made up of 16 amino acids. The germline V gene has CDR1 SGHNT and CDR2 YENEEA. The CDR3: CASSLGGLRGTDTQYF. CDR3 DNA: TGTGCCAGCAGCCTTGGAGGCCTGCGGGGCACAGATACGCAGTATTTT.

This chain connects TRBV10-3 to TRBJ2-5; 7 bases agree with TRBD1. Germline V gene sequence: CDR1 ENHRY, CDR2 SYGVKD. The V segment lost 3 bases and the J segment 4 bases; nucleotides outside the gene matches: 2. The CDR3 extends over 13 amino acids. CDR3 DNA sequence: TGTGCCATCAGTGAAAGGGGGCTAGAGACCCAGTACTTC. Translating it yields CAISERGLETQYF.

The chain uses TRBV5-6 and TRBJ2-3; 11 bases fit TRBD1. CDR1 is SGHDT, CDR2 YYEEEE, per germline. Trimming at V came to 3 bases and at J to 2 bases, leaving 5 bases not matched to a gene. This CDR3 region has 16 residues. Here the CDR3 DNA reads TGTGCCAGCAGCTCGGGGACAGGGGGTTTCACAGATACGCAGTATTTT. As protein: CASSSGTGGFTDTQYF. The entire variable domain, with the rest obtained from reference TRBV5-6 and TRBJ2-3, is as follows: DAGVTQSPTHLIKTRGQQVTLRCSPKSGHDTVSWYQQALGQGPQFIFQYYEEEERQRGNFPDRFSGHQFPNYSSELNVNALLLGDSALYLCASSSGTGGFTDTQYFGPGTRLTVL.

This clone appeared a single time. The chain combines TRBV27 with TRBJ2-1; D is undetermined. CDR3 length equals 15 residues. V lost 0 bases, J lost 1 base, and 7 bases lay in between. CDR1 is MNHEY and CDR2 is SMNVEV in the germline V gene (reference sequence). The CDR3 reads CASSLSYGSYNEQFF. CDR3 sequence (DNA): TGTGCCAGCAGTTTATCGTACGGGTCCTACAATGAGCAGTTCTTC.

CDR3 sequence (DNA): TGTGCCAGCAGCGAGGCGGAGGGGCCCCAGCATTTT. It specifies CASSEAEGPQHF. The gene calls are TRBV7-8 and TRBJ1-5, with D hard to call. The CDR3 has 12 amino acids. Trimming took 5 bases from V and 9 from J, leaving 11 bases between them. CDR1 is SGHVS, CDR2 FQNEAQ, per germline.

The gene calls are TRBV19 and TRBJ2-6; D may be TRBD1 (5 bases). The CDR3 has 17 residues. V was shortened by 3 bases and J by 2 bases, with 14 bases between the two germline ends. The germline CDR1 and CDR2 sequences are LNHDA and SQIVND (reference sequence). DNA of the CDR3: TGTGCCAGTAGTATGGGTTGGGCAGGGACTGGGGCCAACGTCCTGACTTTC. Translation gives CASSMGWAGTGANVLTF. The full variable domain, completed using reference TRBV19 and TRBJ2-6, is DGGITQSPKYLFRKEGQNVTLSCEQNLNHDAMYWYRQDPGQGLRLIYYSQIVNDFQKGDIAEGYSVSREKKESFPLTVTSAQKNPTAFYLCASSMGWAGTGANVLTFGAGSRLTVL.

The rearrangement links TRBV7-3 to TRBJ2-1; TRBD2 matches 9 bases. Unmatched junction bases numbered 10, after V lost 3 bases and J lost 10 bases. Germline V gives CDR1 SGHTA, CDR2 FQGTGA. The CDR3 has 15 amino acids. CDR3 amino acids: CASSFRAGGRGEQFF. Written as DNA, the CDR3 is TGTGCCAGCAGCTTCAGGGCGGGAGGGCGTGGGGAGCAGTTCTTC.

This chain links TRBV6-5 with TRBJ1-2, with 7 bases identical to TRBD1. V was clipped by 4 bases and J by 3 bases; unmatched bases: 5. Germline values: CDR1 MNHEY, CDR2 SVGAGI. This CDR3 has 14 amino acids. In nucleotides, the CDR3 is TGTGCCAGCAGTTCAGGGGGGAACGACTATGGCTACACCTTC. Its protein product is CASSSGGNDYGYTF.

This clone was counted between two and nine times. The V and J genes are TRBV27 and TRBJ1-4; D perhaps matches TRBD1 (6 bases). The CDR3 runs 15 residues. V was clipped by 4 bases and J by 6 bases, with 15 bases between them. The germline V gene has CDR1 MNHEY and CDR2 SMNVEV (reference sequence). The CDR3 sequence is CASSSYREWDEKLFF. The DNA for the CDR3 is TGTGCCAGCAGTTCCTACAGGGAATGGGATGAAAAACTGTTTTTT.

This chain uses TRBV19 with TRBJ1-2; 10 bases align to TRBD1. The CDR3 sequence is 15 residues long. The trim removed 4 bases at V and 8 bases at J, leaving 10 bases unmatched. Per the germline V gene, CDR1 is LNHDA and CDR2 is SQIVND (reference sequence). The CDR3 nucleotides read TGTGCCAGTAGTAGCACCGACAGGGGGCTAGGAGGCTACACCTTC. It translates to CASSSTDRGLGGYTF.

This clone was seen a handful of times. The chain combines TRBV5-1 with TRBJ2-7, with TRBD1 as a possible D gene (5 bases). Germline CDR1 and CDR2: SGHRS and YFSETQ. The length of the CDR3 is 14 residues. V was pared by 4 bases and J by 4 bases, with 15 bases between. The CDR3 spells CASSEIGASYEQYF. The CDR3 region has the DNA TGCGCCAGCAGCGAGATTGGGGCGTCGTACGAGCAGTACTTC.

The CDR3 sequence is CASSPRLAGGSDTQYF. In nucleotides, the CDR3 is TGCGCCAGCAGCCCTAGACTAGCGGGAGGGTCAGATACGCAGTATTTT. The chain is built from TRBV5-1 and TRBJ2-3; 14 positions match TRBD2. The germline V gene encodes CDR1 SGHRS and CDR2 YFSETQ. With 4 bases clipped from V and 4 bases from J, the junction kept 5 bases outside the gene matches. This CDR3 comprises 16 residues. Complete variable domain (other parts from reference TRBV5-1 and TRBJ2-3): KAGVTQTPRYLIKTRGQQVTLSCSPISGHRSVSWYQQTPGQGLQFLFEYFSETQRNKGNFPGRFSGRQFSNSRSEMNVSTLELGDSALYLCASSPRLAGGSDTQYFGPGTRLTVL.

This clone has just one count. The chain joins TRBV6-5 to TRBJ1-6, with D unresolved. The CDR3 sequence is 14 residues long. The germline V and J ends were trimmed by 8 bases and 6 bases, with 14 bases remaining between them. The germline CDR1 and CDR2 sequences are MNHEY and SVGAGI. CDR3 amino acids: CASHRGEGNSPLHF. The CDR3 DNA follows: TGTGCCAGCCATCGGGGTGAAGGTAATTCACCCCTCCACTTT.

A word on this clone: The junction differs from germline at one of its ends, possibly a read error. The chain employs TRBV7-2 and TRBJ2-3, with TRBD2 matching over 10 bases. The CDR3 totals 17 residues. The germline CDR1 and CDR2 sequences are SGHTA and FQGNSA. In nucleotides, the CDR3 is TGTGCCAGCAGCTTCCTACCAGCGGGGGGGCGTTCAGACACGCAGTATTTT. This codes for CASSFLPAGGRSDTQYF.

This clone was recorded at least ten times. The chain links TRBV10-2 to TRBJ1-2; D remains ambiguous. The CDR3 sequence is 14 residues long. CDR1 WSHSY and CDR2 SAAADI come from the germline V gene. Trimming pared 3 bases from V and 2 bases from J, leaving 10 bases between. The CDR3 region is CASSDYGRNYGYTF. The DNA of the CDR3 is TGCGCCAGCAGTGATTACGGCAGGAACTATGGCTACACCTTC.

This chain joins TRBV7-9 and TRBJ2-3; D is undetermined. Trimming removed 6 bases at V and 1 base at J, with 11 bases between. The CDR3 runs to 14 residues. Germline V gene lookup returns CDR1 SEHNR and CDR2 FQNEAQ (reference sequence). The CDR3 region is CASSYDCRTDTQYF. CDR3 nucleotide sequence: TGTGCCAGCAGTTACGACTGCCGCACAGATACGCAGTATTTT.

CDR3 in amino acids: CASSPGTVGGYTF. CDR3 sequence (DNA): TGTGCCAGCAGCCCCGGGACTGTCGGAGGCTACACCTTC. V and J are TRBV11-2 and TRBJ1-2; D might be TRBD1 (5 bases). V lost 5 bases, J lost 8 bases, and 15 bases lay in between. The V gene's germline CDR1 is SGHAT and CDR2 FQNNGV. The CDR3 has 13 residues. The complete variable domain, with remaining parts taken from reference TRBV11-2 and TRBJ1-2, reads EAGVAQSPRYKIIEKRQSVAFWCNPISGHATLYWYQQILGQGPKLLIQFQNNGVVDDSQLPKDRFSAERLKGVDSTLKIQPAKLEDSAVYLCASSPGTVGGYTFGSGTRLTVV.

The rearrangement links TRBV5-4 to TRBJ2-6, with a possible D match to TRBD1 (7 bases). CDR1 and CDR2 from the germline V gene are SGHNT and YYREEE (reference sequence). V dropped 2 bases and J dropped 3 bases, with 12 bases sitting between them. There are 16 residues in the CDR3. The CDR3 spells CASSFQGGYGANVLTF. The CDR3 DNA sequence: TGTGCCAGCAGCTTCCAGGGGGGATATGGGGCCAACGTCCTGACTTTC.

The CDR3 region is CASSYAASTDTQYF. CDR3 coding DNA: TGTGCCAGCAGTTACGCGGCTAGCACAGATACGCAGTATTTT. J is TRBJ2-3 and V is TRBV6-5; D ambiguous. Germline CDR1 MNHEY, CDR2 SVGAGI. This CDR3 is 14 amino acids long. Trimming cost V 2 bases and J 0 bases, with 6 bases left between them.

V usage is TRBV6-5 and J usage is TRBJ2-5, with 12 bases that match TRBD2. V was clipped by 6 bases and J by 5 bases; unmatched bases: 7. This CDR3 is built from 15 residues. Germline loops: CDR1 MNHEY, CDR2 SVGAGI. CDR3 nucleotide sequence: TGTGCCAGCAGGCTGGGACTAGCGGGCCCGGAGACCCAGTACTTC. It codes for CASRLGLAGPETQYF.